This TCR beta chain originates from a study of blood T cell repertoires in COVID-19. Overall study: T cells, B-cell-depleted T cells, or PBMCs supplied cDNA or gDNA.

Some clones are missing from TCRdb's copy, which holds only in-frame ones; the method was immunoSEQ multiplex PCR. Altogether 250,000 or so clones are present, under 90% being singletons, with the ten largest covering around 3.3%. The participants were between roughly 18 and 89 years old and came from under 25 US areas. In assigning cohorts, the study relied on participant-reported clinical history. Someone with COVID-19 had been met by exposed participants within 2 weeks before study entry. The origin of this receptor is a woman aged 40 to 50 who had been exposed to COVID-19. Sequenced material: PBMCs or T cells enriched from blood (not recorded which).

CDR3 protein: CASRTGGGNYGYTF. CDR3 coding DNA: TGTGCCAGCAGGACAGGTGGCGGGAACTATGGCTACACCTTC. The chain has TRBV28 and TRBJ1-2, with D possibly being TRBD1 (6 bases). Trimming stripped 6 bases from V and 2 bases from J, with 13 bases between. Germline-derived CDR1 and CDR2 are MDHEN and SYDVKM. CDR3 length: 14 amino acids.